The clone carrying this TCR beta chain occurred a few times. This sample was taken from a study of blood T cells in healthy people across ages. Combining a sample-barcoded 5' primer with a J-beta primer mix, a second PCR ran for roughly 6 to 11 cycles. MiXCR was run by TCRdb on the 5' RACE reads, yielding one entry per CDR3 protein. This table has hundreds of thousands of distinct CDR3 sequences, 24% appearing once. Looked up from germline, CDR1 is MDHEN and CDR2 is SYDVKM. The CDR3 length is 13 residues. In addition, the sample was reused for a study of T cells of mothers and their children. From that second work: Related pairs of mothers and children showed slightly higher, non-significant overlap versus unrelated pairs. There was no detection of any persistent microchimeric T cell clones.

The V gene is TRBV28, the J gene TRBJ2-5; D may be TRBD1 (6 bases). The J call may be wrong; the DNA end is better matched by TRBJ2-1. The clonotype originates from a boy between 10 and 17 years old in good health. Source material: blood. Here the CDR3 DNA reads TGTGCCAGCAGTTCAAGACAGGCCCTTGAGCAGTTCTTC. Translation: CASSSRQALEQFF.